This is a list of T cell receptor beta chains from one sample in a study of human T cells and chemical hapten exposure. Via MiXCR, TCRdb re-called the RACE reads, giving one row per CDR3 protein. The sample contains 100,000 to 150,000 distinct CDR3 sequences, about an eighth of which appear only once. This material consisted of whole blood, taken in connection with sensitization to the hapten diphenylcyclopropenone (DPC). All receptors come from a man younger than 35 with alopecia areata. Some clones in this sample may be carry-over from other donors' samples. CDR3s include the opening cysteine and the closing phenylalanine or tryptophan. Each record gives: V gene, D gene, clone size, J gene, CDR3 DNA, CDR3 protein. The D gene is left open where the match is weak. Rows give clone size only sometimes, using once, few, many, or a class for an expanded clone.

v_gene: TRBV7-3
d_gene: TRBD1
abundance: -
j_gene: TRBJ1-2
CDR3nt: TGTGCCAGCAGCCCTACAGGGGATAACTATGGCTACACCTTC
CDR3aa: CASSPTGDNYGYTF

v_gene: TRBV7-8
d_gene: -
abundance: -
j_gene: TRBJ1-5
CDR3nt: TGTGCCAGCAGCGTACAGGGTAGCAATCAGCCCCAGCATTTT
CDR3aa: CASSVQGSNQPQHF

v_gene: TRBV9
d_gene: TRBD2
abundance: few
j_gene: TRBJ2-5
CDR3nt: TGTGCCAGCAGCGTCTTAGGGAGCGGGGCAGAGACCCAGTACTTC
CDR3aa: CASSVLGSGAETQYF

v_gene: TRBV4-3
d_gene: -
abundance: -
j_gene: TRBJ2-7
CDR3nt: TGCGCCAGCAGTCCATCACACTCGGGGTCCTACGAGCAGTACTTC
CDR3aa: CASSPSHSGSYEQYF

v_gene: TRBV6-6
d_gene: -
abundance: -
j_gene: TRBJ1-6
CDR3nt: TGTGCCAGCACAAACCGGGACTCCACAAATTCACCCCTCCACTTT
CDR3aa: CASTNRDSTNSPLHF

v_gene: TRBV20-1
d_gene: -
abundance: few
j_gene: TRBJ1-2
CDR3nt: TGCAGTGCTAGAGATGGGGACTATGGCTACACCTTC
CDR3aa: CSARDGDYGYTF

v_gene: TRBV28
d_gene: -
abundance: -
j_gene: TRBJ2-7
CDR3nt: TGTGCCAGCAGTTTCCTGCAGGGAGCCTACGAGCAGTACTTC
CDR3aa: CASSFLQGAYEQYF

v_gene: TRBV11-2
d_gene: TRBD2
abundance: few
j_gene: TRBJ2-2
CDR3nt: TGTGCCAGCAGCCCGAACTCCCGGGACTACTCGAACACCGGGGAGCTGTTTTTT
CDR3aa: CASSPNSRDYSNTGELFF

v_gene: TRBV12-3/TRBV12-4
d_gene: TRBD1
abundance: many
j_gene: TRBJ2-4
CDR3nt: TGTGCCAGCAGTTTGGCCGGGACAGTTAGCGACATTCAGTACTTC
CDR3aa: CASSLAGTVSDIQYF

v_gene: TRBV18
d_gene: -
abundance: few
j_gene: TRBJ1-1
CDR3nt: TGTGCCAGCTCGCCTAGGGGAGGCACTGAAGCTTTCTTT
CDR3aa: CASSPRGGTEAFF

v_gene: TRBV6-5
d_gene: -
abundance: few
j_gene: TRBJ2-5
CDR3nt: TGTGCCAGCAGTTACTCCCCGACAAGCGAGACCCAGTACTTC
CDR3aa: CASSYSPTSETQYF

v_gene: TRBV9
d_gene: -
abundance: few
j_gene: TRBJ2-3
CDR3nt: TGTGCCAGCAGCGGAATAGATACGCAGTATTTT
CDR3aa: CASSGIDTQYF

v_gene: TRBV5-6
d_gene: TRBD2
abundance: few
j_gene: TRBJ2-3
CDR3nt: TGTGCCAGCAGCTTGGAACTAGCGGGGGGCACAGATACGCAGTATTTT
CDR3aa: CASSLELAGGTDTQYF

v_gene: TRBV9
d_gene: -
abundance: -
j_gene: TRBJ2-1
CDR3nt: TGTGCCAGCAGCGGCCGCCCCAGGGACCGAAACTACAATGAGCAGTTCTTC
CDR3aa: CASSGRPRDRNYNEQFF

v_gene: TRBV5-1
d_gene: -
abundance: few
j_gene: TRBJ2-7
CDR3nt: TGCGCCAGCAGCAACAACCGGAGGGGTCAGACCTACGAGCAGTACTTC
CDR3aa: CASSNNRRGQTYEQYF

v_gene: TRBV27
d_gene: -
abundance: -
j_gene: TRBJ2-5
CDR3nt: TGTGCCAGCAGTCTCGTTACGGGAGAGACCCAGTACTTC
CDR3aa: CASSLVTGETQYF

v_gene: TRBV5-1
d_gene: -
abundance: few
j_gene: TRBJ2-7
CDR3nt: TGCGCCAGCAGCGACAGACAGGCAGGACCCTACGAGCAGTACTTC
CDR3aa: CASSDRQAGPYEQYF

v_gene: TRBV6-2/TRBV6-3
d_gene: -
abundance: -
j_gene: TRBJ2-1
CDR3nt: TGTGCCAGCAGTTACTTGGGAAAATTACGCTCCAATGAGCAGTTCTTC
CDR3aa: CASSYLGKLRSNEQFF

v_gene: TRBV24-1
d_gene: TRBD2
abundance: -
j_gene: TRBJ2-2
CDR3nt: TGTGCCACCAGTGATACGAGCGGGGTACGGGAGCTGTTTTTT
CDR3aa: CATSDTSGVRELFF

v_gene: TRBV6-2/TRBV6-3
d_gene: -
abundance: -
j_gene: TRBJ1-2
CDR3nt: TGTGCCAGCAGTTATTCCGGGAACTATGGCTACACCTTC
CDR3aa: CASSYSGNYGYTF

v_gene: TRBV20-1
d_gene: -
abundance: few
j_gene: TRBJ2-1
CDR3nt: TGCAGTGCTAGAGTTGGTTTCAAGGGGTCAGGTGAGCAGTTCTTC
CDR3aa: CSARVGFKGSGEQFF

v_gene: TRBV10-2
d_gene: -
abundance: few
j_gene: TRBJ1-5
CDR3nt: TGCGCCAGCAGTGAAACCCCTTATGGGGGTAGCAATCAGCCCCAGCATTTT
CDR3aa: CASSETPYGGSNQPQHF

v_gene: TRBV27
d_gene: -
abundance: -
j_gene: TRBJ1-2
CDR3nt: TGTGCCAGCACCTCCGGACTAAGCGGCTACACCTTC
CDR3aa: CASTSGLSGYTF

v_gene: TRBV4-3
d_gene: -
abundance: few
j_gene: TRBJ1-5
CDR3nt: TGCGCCAGCAGCCGGGTCTCCTTTAATCAGCCCCAGCATTTT
CDR3aa: CASSRVSFNQPQHF

v_gene: TRBV12-3/TRBV12-4
d_gene: -
abundance: -
j_gene: TRBJ1-1
CDR3nt: TGTGCCAGCAGCCCTATAGGGTTCACCAAGAACACTGAAGCTTTCTTT
CDR3aa: CASSPIGFTKNTEAFF

v_gene: TRBV7-3
d_gene: TRBD1
abundance: -
j_gene: TRBJ2-5
CDR3nt: TGTGCCAGCAGCCCAGGGGGCCTAGTACAAGAGACCCAGTACTTC
CDR3aa: CASSPGGLVQETQYF

v_gene: TRBV28
d_gene: TRBD2
abundance: few
j_gene: TRBJ2-3
CDR3nt: TGTGCCAGCAGTTTCGGAGCGGGGGCCACAGATACGCAGTATTTT
CDR3aa: CASSFGAGATDTQYF

v_gene: TRBV4-1
d_gene: TRBD1
abundance: -
j_gene: TRBJ1-1
CDR3nt: TGCGCCAGCAGCCAAGGAAGGGGACAGAGGCCGAACACTGAAGCTTTCTTT
CDR3aa: CASSQGRGQRPNTEAFF

v_gene: TRBV28
d_gene: -
abundance: many
j_gene: TRBJ2-4
CDR3nt: TGTGCCAGCAGGGGTCGGCGGGCCTTAGCCAAAAACATTCAGTACTTC
CDR3aa: CASRGRRALAKNIQYF

v_gene: TRBV5-1
d_gene: -
abundance: -
j_gene: TRBJ1-1
CDR3nt: TGCGCCAGCAGCTTGGACAGGAATGAAGCTTTCTTT
CDR3aa: CASSLDRNEAFF

v_gene: TRBV6-6
d_gene: TRBD1
abundance: many
j_gene: TRBJ1-5
CDR3nt: TGTGCCAGCAGCGTGCCGGGACAGGGACATCAGCCCCAGCATTTT
CDR3aa: CASSVPGQGHQPQHF

v_gene: TRBV11-1
d_gene: -
abundance: -
j_gene: TRBJ1-6
CDR3nt: TGTGCCAGCAGCCATGATTCACCCCTCCACTTT
CDR3aa: CASSHDSPLHF

v_gene: TRBV4-2
d_gene: -
abundance: few
j_gene: TRBJ1-2
CDR3nt: TGTGCCAGCAGCCAAGCTCGAACCGCCGCTAACTATGGCTACACCTTC
CDR3aa: CASSQARTAANYGYTF

v_gene: TRBV18
d_gene: -
abundance: -
j_gene: TRBJ2-3
CDR3nt: TGTGCCAGCTCACCCCCTCCTAGGGGCAGGGGTACGCAGTATTTT
CDR3aa: CASSPPPRGRGTQYF

v_gene: TRBV4-1
d_gene: -
abundance: -
j_gene: TRBJ1-1
CDR3nt: TGCGCCAGCAGCCAACGGCTGATGAACACTGAAGCTTTCTTT
CDR3aa: CASSQRLMNTEAFF

v_gene: TRBV7-9
d_gene: -
abundance: few
j_gene: TRBJ2-5
CDR3nt: TGTGCCAGCAGCTTACGGAACCAAGAGACCCAGTACTTC
CDR3aa: CASSLRNQETQYF

v_gene: TRBV10-1
d_gene: TRBD1
abundance: many
j_gene: TRBJ1-2
CDR3nt: TGCGCCAGCAGTGAACAGGGGTATCCTGCTTATGGCTACACCTTC
CDR3aa: CASSEQGYPAYGYTF

v_gene: TRBV10-3
d_gene: -
abundance: few
j_gene: TRBJ1-5
CDR3nt: TGTGCCATCAGTGAGTCTAAACAGGGACGGAGCAATCAGCCCCAGCATTTT
CDR3aa: CAISESKQGRSNQPQHF

v_gene: TRBV28
d_gene: -
abundance: -
j_gene: TRBJ2-5
CDR3nt: TGTGCCAGCAGCCGTGTGGGGGTAGGGAGCTTGGAGACCCAGTACTTC
CDR3aa: CASSRVGVGSLETQYF

v_gene: TRBV5-1
d_gene: -
abundance: many
j_gene: TRBJ1-4
CDR3nt: TGCGCCAGCAGCTTGGTCAGAGCAACTAATGAAAAACTGTTTTTT
CDR3aa: CASSLVRATNEKLFF

v_gene: TRBV6-5
d_gene: -
abundance: -
j_gene: TRBJ1-4
CDR3nt: TGTGCCAGCAGCCGCTCAAACGGGGGGGAAAAACTGTTTTTT
CDR3aa: CASSRSNGGEKLFF

v_gene: TRBV2
d_gene: TRBD2
abundance: -
j_gene: TRBJ2-3
CDR3nt: TGTGCCAGCACCCGACTAGCGGGGCCCACAGATACGCAGTATTTT
CDR3aa: CASTRLAGPTDTQYF

v_gene: TRBV29-1
d_gene: -
abundance: -
j_gene: TRBJ1-1
CDR3nt: TGCAGCGTCGTGCAAGACACTGAAGCTTTCTTT
CDR3aa: CSVVQDTEAFF

v_gene: TRBV20-1
d_gene: -
abundance: -
j_gene: TRBJ1-4
CDR3nt: TGCAGTGCTAGCCTCCACGAAAAACTGTTTTTT
CDR3aa: CSASLHEKLFF

v_gene: TRBV11-2
d_gene: -
abundance: few
j_gene: TRBJ2-1
CDR3nt: TGTGCCAGCAGCTTAGACTTGGCGGGGGCACTTAATGAGCAGTTCTTC
CDR3aa: CASSLDLAGALNEQFF

v_gene: TRBV4-3
d_gene: TRBD1
abundance: -
j_gene: TRBJ2-6
CDR3nt: TGCGCCAGCAGCCAAGTTCGGACAGGGGCCTCTGGGGCCAACGTCCTGACTTTC
CDR3aa: CASSQVRTGASGANVLTF

v_gene: TRBV6-5
d_gene: -
abundance: -
j_gene: TRBJ2-7
CDR3nt: TGTGCCAGCAGGCGGGGTAGGGACGAGCAGTACTTC
CDR3aa: CASRRGRDEQYF

v_gene: TRBV4-1
d_gene: -
abundance: few
j_gene: TRBJ1-1
CDR3nt: TGCGCCAGCAGCCAAGAAAAGGGCTTGAACACTGAAGCTTTCTTT
CDR3aa: CASSQEKGLNTEAFF

v_gene: TRBV7-8
d_gene: TRBD2
abundance: -
j_gene: TRBJ2-7
CDR3nt: TGTGCCAGCAGCTTAGCGAGGCCAGGGACTAGCGGGGTCAACGAGCAGTACTTC
CDR3aa: CASSLARPGTSGVNEQYF